The present T cell receptor (beta chain) was sequenced within a study of T cell responses to AZD1222 COVID-19 vaccine. V was pared by 0 bases and J by 3 bases, with 4 bases of the junction left unmatched. Germline CDR1 MNHEY, CDR2 SVGAGI. The CDR3 contains 16 residues. Repertoires were generated with immunoSEQ multiplex PCR, while TCRdb's copy carries only in-frame clones and drops some. The sample lists about 94,000 clones; roughly 88% were seen once. The material sequenced was peripheral blood, taken on day 0 of AZD1222 vaccination. The chain uses TRBV6-5 and TRBJ2-1, with 8 bases matching TRBD1. The TCR was taken from an adult in good health. The CDR3 DNA sequence: TGTGCCAGCAGTTACTCGTTCAGGGGGCACTACAATGAGCAGTTCTTC. Its translation is CASSYSFRGHYNEQFF.